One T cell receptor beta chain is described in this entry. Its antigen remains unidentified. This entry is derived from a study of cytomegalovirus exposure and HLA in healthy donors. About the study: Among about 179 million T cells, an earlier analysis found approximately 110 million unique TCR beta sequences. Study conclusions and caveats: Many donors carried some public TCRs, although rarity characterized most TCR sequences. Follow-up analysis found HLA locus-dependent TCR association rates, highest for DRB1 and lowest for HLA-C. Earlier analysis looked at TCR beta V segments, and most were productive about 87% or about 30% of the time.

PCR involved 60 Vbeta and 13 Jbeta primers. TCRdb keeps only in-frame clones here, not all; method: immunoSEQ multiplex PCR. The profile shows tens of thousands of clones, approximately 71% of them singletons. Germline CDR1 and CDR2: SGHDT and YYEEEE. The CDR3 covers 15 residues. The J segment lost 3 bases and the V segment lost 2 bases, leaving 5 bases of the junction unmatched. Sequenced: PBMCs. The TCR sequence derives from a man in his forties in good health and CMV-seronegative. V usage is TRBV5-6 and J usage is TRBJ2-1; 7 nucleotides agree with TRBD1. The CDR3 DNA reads TGTGCCAGCAGCTTAAACAGGGGTCACTACAATGAGCAGTTCTTC. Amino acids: CASSLNRGHYNEQFF.